The clone carrying this TCR beta chain was seen a handful of times. This sample was taken from a study of T-cell memory formation after mild COVID-19. Background on the study: TCR clusters showed largely donor specificity.

The CDR3 sequence is 16 residues long. The V and J ends lost 5 bases and 1 base, in that order; junction bases with no gene match: 7. A single record per CDR3 protein comes from TCRdb applying MiXCR to the 5' RACE reads. Among over 400,000 distinct CDR3 sequences, 20% to 30% were seen once, and the ten largest hold under 15%. This TCR derives from an adult woman who had mild COVID-19 (a few samples of this study predate the infection). Cell type and time point are not known. The chain recombines TRBV12-3 or TRBV12-4 with TRBJ2-5; 10 bases are shared with TRBD1. The sequencing sample was made of PBMCs or a T cell subset sorted from them (not recorded which). DNA for the CDR3: TGTGCCAGCAGTCCCGGACAGGGGGGCCTCCAAGAGACCCAGTACTTC. Its translation: CASSPGQGGLQETQYF.